This passage covers 17 T cell receptor beta chains from one sample sequenced in a study of blood T cells in healthy people across ages. A J-beta primer mix and a sample-barcoded 5' primer were used in a second PCR of roughly 6 to 12 cycles. TCRdb reanalysed the 5' RACE reads using MiXCR and keeps one entry per CDR3 protein. The sample has 1.8 million or so distinct CDR3 sequences, 39% seen once; the top ten hold 23%. Sequenced material: blood. The receptors were sampled from a human donor in good health.

This rearrangement joins TRBV20-1 to TRBJ2-1; 12 bases map to TRBD2. Matching the DNA end better, TRBJ2-7 makes the J call doubtful. This CDR3 region has 18 residues. Germline V CDR1 and CDR2: DFQATT, SNEGSKA (reference sequence). CDR3 sequence reads: CSATLGLAGPRFYNEQYF. CDR3 bases: TGCAGTGCTACGTTAGGACTAGCGGGGCCCCGCTTTTACAATGAGCAGTACTTC.

This clonotype was detected a few times. V is TRBV20-1 and J is TRBJ1-5; D may be TRBD1 (6 bases). Germline CDR1 and CDR2: DFQATT and SNEGSKA (reference sequence). V was shortened by 6 bases and J by 3 bases, with 15 bases between the two germline ends. The CDR3 runs to 14 residues. CDR3 amino acids: CSARRGGLNQPQHF. Written as DNA, the CDR3 is TGCAGTGCCCGGAGGGGGGGACTCAATCAGCCCCAGCATTTT.

A word on this clonotype: Because it lacks the conserved phenylalanine or tryptophan at the end, this CDR3 is likely a read error. The chain combines TRBV6-6 with TRBJ2-5, with 8 bases lining up with TRBD2. J was trimmed by 2 bases and V by 6 bases; bases with no gene match: 5. The germline gives CDR1 MNHNY, CDR2 SVGAGI (reference sequence). This CDR3 region has 14 residues. CDR3 in amino acids: CASRLTGGQETQYC. CDR3 nucleotides: TGTGCCAGCAGATTGACGGGGGGGCAAGAGACCCAGTACTGC.

The chain uses TRBV5-1 and TRBJ2-1, with D perhaps TRBD1 (7 bases). V dropped 4 bases and J dropped 8 bases, with 19 bases sitting between them. From germline, CDR1 is SGHRS and CDR2 YFSETQ. The CDR3 has 15 amino acids. The CDR3 is CASSPAGQRVHEQFF. As DNA, the CDR3 is TGCGCCAGCAGCCCGGCGGGACAGAGGGTCCATGAGCAGTTCTTC.

The genes are TRBV7-2 and TRBJ2-7; D remains unclear. V lost 3 bases and J lost 4, with 10 bases in between. The CDR3 has 13 residues. The V gene's germline CDR1 is SGHTA and CDR2 FQGNSA. The CDR3 here is CASSLVHGYEQYF. CDR3 DNA: TGTGCCAGCAGCTTGGTTCACGGATACGAGCAGTACTTC.

The chain links TRBV29-1 to TRBJ1-3; TRBD1 matches 8 bases. The CDR3 consists of 16 residues. The germline V gene has CDR1 SQVTM and CDR2 ANQGSEA. V lost 7 bases, J lost 1 base, and 12 bases stayed unmatched. In DNA form, the CDR3 reads TGCAGCGCCTCCGGACAGGGAATAGAGTCTGGAAACACCATATATTTT. It encodes CSASGQGIESGNTIYF.

In this sample, this clonotype turned up a few times. The V and J genes are TRBV28 and TRBJ2-4, with TRBD2 matching over 13 bases. The closer fit of TRBJ2-7 to the DNA end suggests the J call may be wrong. CDR3 length: 15 amino acids. CDR1 is MDHEN, CDR2 SYDVKM, per germline. The CDR3 loop reads CASRLAGGSSYEQYF. The DNA of the CDR3 is TGTGCCAGCAGACTAGCGGGGGGGTCGTCCTACGAGCAGTACTTC.

The chain combines TRBV12-3 or TRBV12-4 with TRBJ1-6; D is undetermined. Trimming removed 5 bases from V and 0 bases from J, with 8 bases in between. This CDR3 spans 15 amino acids. The CDR3 nucleotides are TGTGCCAGCAGTGCACAGAGCTCCTATAATTCACCCCTCCACTTT. Translated, it gives CASSAQSSYNSPLHF.

This chain uses TRBV7-9 with TRBJ1-5; D unresolved. CDR1 is SEHNR and CDR2 is FQNEAQ in the germline V gene (reference sequence). The CDR3 is 13 amino acids. V lost 0 bases and J 6 bases, leaving 6 bases between the germline ends. This CDR3 reads CASSLADLQPQHF. The CDR3 DNA reads as TGTGCCAGCAGCTTAGCCGACCTTCAGCCCCAGCATTTT. The full variable domain, with the rest looked up from reference TRBV7-9 and TRBJ1-5, is DTGVSQNPRHKITKRGQNVTFRCDPISEHNRLYWYRQTLGQGPEFLTYFQNEAQLEKSRLLSDRFSAERPKGSFSTLEIQRTEQGDSAMYLCASSLADLQPQHFGDGTRLSIL.

The CDR3 coding sequence is TGCGCCAGCAGCGTATGGCGTGTGGAGGAGCAGTACTTC. Its translation is CASSVWRVEEQYF. The chain recombines TRBV5-1 with TRBJ2-4; tentatively, D is TRBD2 (5 bases). Germline-derived CDR1 and CDR2 are SGHRS and YFSETQ. This CDR3 contains 13 residues. With 4 bases removed from V and 13 bases from J, the gap between germline ends came to 18 bases.

This clonotype was detected a few times. In DNA form, the CDR3 reads TGTGCCAGCAGTGGTGGGCCGAATCAGCCCCAGCATTTT. Protein product: CASSGGPNQPQHF. The chain recombines TRBV7-2 with TRBJ1-5; D remains ambiguous. Germline-derived CDR1 and CDR2 are SGHTA and FQGNSA. CDR3 size: 13 residues. The V and J ends lost 6 bases and 4 bases respectively, with 10 bases between them.

The V gene is TRBV7-3, the J gene TRBJ2-5; D is unclear. Germline values: CDR1 SGHTA, CDR2 FQGTGA. Trimming left V 5 bases short and J 5 bases short, with 15 bases between. CDR3 length: 14 residues. The chain's CDR3 is CASSPSDLGETQYF. The CDR3 DNA is TGTGCCAGCAGCCCTTCTGACCTGGGGGAGACCCAGTACTTC.

The rearrangement joins TRBV7-2 to TRBJ2-5; D gene ambiguous. V gave up 6 bases and J gave up 5 bases, with 16 bases separating them. Germline V gene data show CDR1 as SGHTA and CDR2 as FQGNSA. The CDR3 totals 14 residues. CDR3: CASSRSGYGETQYF. DNA for the CDR3: TGTGCCAGCAGTCGCTCCGGGTACGGCGAGACCCAGTACTTC.

The rearrangement uses TRBV2 and TRBJ2-3; 7 nucleotides align to TRBD1. Trimming cost V 4 bases and J 0 bases; bases outside gene matches: 4. CDR1 SNHLY and CDR2 FYNNEI come from the germline V gene. The CDR3 covers 15 residues. This CDR3 is CASSARGRSTDTQYF. CDR3 nucleotides: TGTGCCAGCAGTGCGAGGGGGCGTAGCACAGATACGCAGTATTTT.

The chain links TRBV20-1 to TRBJ1-1; 9 bases align to TRBD1. After removal of 4 bases from V and 4 bases from J, the junction contained 7 bases not matched to a gene. From germline, CDR1 is DFQATT and CDR2 SNEGSKA (reference sequence). The CDR3 runs to 14 residues. The CDR3: CSANPDRGFTEAFF. The CDR3 region has the DNA TGCAGTGCTAACCCCGACAGGGGGTTCACTGAAGCTTTCTTT.

The V gene is TRBV11-2, the J gene TRBJ2-7, with D perhaps matching TRBD2 (5 bases). Trimming took off 1 base at V and 0 bases at J, with 13 bases between the two ends. The germline CDR1 and CDR2 sequences are SGHAT and FQNNGV. This CDR3 is 16 amino acids long. The CDR3, as DNA: TGTGCCAGCAGCTTAGCCAGAGGGTTCCTCTCCTACGAGCAGTACTTC. This sequence encodes CASSLARGFLSYEQYF.

This chain joins TRBV7-8 and TRBJ2-3; perhaps TRBD2 as D (5 bases). The V and J ends lost 2 bases and 10 bases respectively, with 13 bases between them. Germline assignment: CDR1 SGHVS and CDR2 FQNEAQ. The CDR3 consists of 13 residues. The CDR3, as DNA: TGTGCCAGCAGCTTAAAGGAGGCGGAGGCGCAGTATTTT. The encoded protein is CASSLKEAEAQYF.